These 25 T cell receptor beta chains came from one sample sequenced in a study of blood T cells in healthy people across ages. With a J-beta primer mix and a sample-barcoded 5' primer, a second PCR ran about 6 to 11 cycles. One entry per CDR3 protein, called by TCRdb with MiXCR from the 5' RACE reads. The sample contains over 600,000 distinct CDR3 sequences, 35% to 60% of which appear only once. Sequenced input: blood. These receptors came from a man older than 75 in good health.

This clonotype has just a few counts. The chain combines TRBV20-1 with TRBJ2-7, with 9 positions matching TRBD2. Trimming at V came to 4 bases and at J to 2 bases, leaving 9 bases not matched to a gene. The CDR3 contains 15 residues. Germline loops: CDR1 DFQATT, CDR2 SNEGSKA (reference sequence). The DNA for the CDR3 is TGCAGTGCTACTCCCCTGACTAGCGGACCCTACGAGCAGTACTTC. Its protein is CSATPLTSGPYEQYF.

The chain carries TRBV6-9 and TRBJ2-6, with TRBD1 matching 10 bases. The ends lost 6 bases at V and 0 bases at J; junction bases unmatched: 8. The length of the CDR3 is 18 residues. Germline values: CDR1 MNHGY, CDR2 SVAAGI. The CDR3 loop is CASSPRGQGTSGANVLTF. CDR3 coding DNA: TGTGCCAGCAGCCCTCGGGGACAGGGGACCTCTGGGGCCAACGTCCTGACTTTC.

The V call is TRBV6-5, the J call TRBJ2-1, with TRBD1 matching 9 bases. Germline V gene sequence: CDR1 MNHEY, CDR2 SVGAGI. With 0 bases clipped from V and 5 bases from J, the junction kept 8 bases outside the gene matches. The CDR3 is made up of 17 amino acids. The CDR3 protein is CASSYSSLGQGNNEQFF. The CDR3 DNA reads TGTGCCAGCAGTTACTCGAGTCTCGGACAGGGGAACAATGAGCAGTTCTTC.

V is TRBV6-2 or TRBV6-3 and J is TRBJ2-3; 8 positions agree with TRBD2. The germline V gene has CDR1 MNHEY and CDR2 SVGEGT. J gave up 0 bases and V 1 base, and 9 bases lay outside the gene matches. This CDR3 is 18 amino acids long. DNA for the CDR3: TGTGCCAGCAGTTACTGGGGTAGCGGGGACTCTAGCACAGATACGCAGTATTTT. Encoded protein: CASSYWGSGDSSTDTQYF.

This clonotype was seen only once. The chain joins TRBV7-6 to TRBJ1-4; TRBD1 matches at 9 bases. From germline, CDR1 is SGHVS and CDR2 FNYEAQ. There are 15 residues in the CDR3. V lost 5 bases and J lost 12; bases outside the gene matches: 13. Here the CDR3 DNA reads TGTGCCAGCAGCCCGCGGACAGGGGATTTTGGTGAACTGTTTTTT. Its translation: CASSPRTGDFGELFF.

This clonotype was seen at least ten times. The genes are TRBV5-5 and TRBJ2-5; possibly TRBD2 for D (6 bases). V lost 4 bases to trimming and J lost 2 bases, with 15 bases between them. Germline CDR1 SGHKS, CDR2 YYEKEE (reference sequence). The length of the CDR3 is 15 residues. The CDR3 spells CASSGGVIKQETQYF. CDR3 coding DNA: TGTGCCAGCAGCGGAGGGGTGATAAAACAAGAGACCCAGTACTTC.

The V call is TRBV20-1, the J call TRBJ1-6, with a possible D match to TRBD1 (6 bases). V dropped 3 bases and J dropped 3 bases, with 15 bases sitting between them. This CDR3 has 16 residues. Looked up from germline, CDR1 is DFQATT and CDR2 is SNEGSKA (reference sequence). CDR3 coding DNA: TGCAGTGCTAGTCCTGAGGACAGCAGCTATAATTCACCCCTCCACTTT. Protein: CSASPEDSSYNSPLHF.

This clonotype has just a few counts. V and J are TRBV6-4 and TRBJ2-3, with 7 bases lining up with TRBD1. V lost 7 bases to trimming and J lost 1 base; unmatched junction nucleotides: 5. CDR1 is MRHNA and CDR2 is SNTAGT in the germline V gene. This CDR3 comprises 14 residues. The DNA of the CDR3 is TGTGCCAGCACCCCGGGACAGCGCACAGATACGCAGTATTTT. Translated: CASTPGQRTDTQYF.

The chain has TRBV5-1 and TRBJ1-1; 10 bases are shared with TRBD1. With V trimmed by 5 bases and J by 0 bases, 7 bases remained unmatched. The CDR3 totals 16 residues. Germline CDR1 and CDR2: SGHRS and YFSETQ. The CDR3 spells CASSSGTGALNTEAFF. In DNA, the CDR3 is TGCGCCAGCAGTTCCGGGACAGGGGCGTTGAACACTGAAGCTTTCTTT. Based on the CDR3 plus reference TRBV5-1 and TRBJ1-1, the full variable domain is KAGVTQTPRYLIKTRGQQVTLSCSPISGHRSVSWYQQTPGQGLQFLFEYFSETQRNKGNFPGRFSGRQFSNSRSEMNVSTLELGDSALYLCASSSGTGALNTEAFFGQGTRLTVV.

The chain links TRBV3-1 to TRBJ2-3; TRBD2 aligns across 15 bases. The germline CDR1 and CDR2 sequences are LGHDT and YNNKEL (reference sequence). The V gene end was trimmed by 3 bases and the J gene end by 0 bases; junction bases not matched to a gene: 4. The CDR3 is 18 amino acids. The DNA of the CDR3 is TGTGCCAGCAGCCAGGCGGGACTAGCGGGGGGCAGCACAGATACGCAGTATTTT. Its translation is CASSQAGLAGGSTDTQYF.

This clonotype showed up just a few times. CDR3 loop: CASSAQVSSYEQYF. CDR3 sequence (DNA): TGTGCCAGCAGTGCACAGGTGAGCTCCTACGAGCAGTACTTC. V and J are TRBV12-3 or TRBV12-4 and TRBJ2-7; D perhaps matches TRBD1 (5 bases). There are 14 residues in the CDR3. V dropped 5 bases and J dropped 0 bases, with 11 bases sitting between them.

This chain links TRBV5-1 with TRBJ1-5, with D possibly TRBD1 on 5 matching bases. Germline V gives CDR1 SGHRS, CDR2 YFSETQ. V was cut by 3 bases and J by 5 bases, with 15 bases left in between. CDR3 size: 15 residues. CDR3 nucleotides: TGCGCCAGCAGCTATTCATCCGGGGCTGATCAGCCCCAGCATTTT. It yields the protein CASSYSSGADQPQHF.

Note on this clonotype: A much larger clone is a single base away; this may be a read error. V usage is TRBV7-9 and J usage is TRBJ2-5; D uncertain. Trimming removed 4 bases at V and 5 bases at J, with 5 bases between. This CDR3 has 11 amino acids. CDR1 SEHNR and CDR2 FQNEAQ come from the germline V gene (reference sequence). The CDR3 coding sequence is TGTGCCAGCAGCTCCGTGGAGACCCAGTACTTC. Encoded protein: CASSSVETQYF. The whole variable domain, filled in from reference TRBV7-9 and TRBJ2-5, reads DTGVSQNPRHKITKRGQNVTFRCDPISEHNRLYWYRQTLGQGPEFLTYFQNEAQLEKSRLLSDRFSAERPKGSFSTLEIQRTEQGDSAMYLCASSSVETQYFGPGTRLLVL.

This sequence joins TRBV14 and TRBJ2-4; TRBD1 agrees at 7 bases. The germline gives CDR1 SGHDN, CDR2 FVKESK. V lost 0 bases to trimming and J lost 2 bases; unmatched junction nucleotides: 7. The CDR3 is 17 amino acids. CDR3 protein: CASSQEWGRGTKNIQYF. CDR3 in DNA: TGTGCCAGCAGCCAAGAGTGGGGCAGGGGGACCAAAAACATTCAGTACTTC.

Comments on this clonotype: Relative to the germline gene, one junction end is altered; a read error may explain this. The chain carries TRBV19 and TRBJ2-5, with 12 bases fitting TRBD2. The CDR3 extends over 16 amino acids. The germline gives CDR1 LNHDA, CDR2 SQIVND (reference sequence). The chain's CDR3 is CASSHLGTSGQEAQYF. CDR3 DNA: TGTGCCAGTAGTCATCTTGGGACTAGCGGGCAAGAGGCCCAGTACTTC.

V gene TRBV6-2 or TRBV6-3 combines with J gene TRBJ2-7; TRBD1 agrees at 7 bases. Germline V gene sequence: CDR1 MNHEY, CDR2 SVGEGT. J was trimmed by 4 bases and V by 5 bases; bases with no gene match: 14. The CDR3 consists of 16 residues. CDR3 nucleotides: TGTGCCAGCAGTGCCAGGCGGTGGGACAGCTTATACGAGCAGTACTTC. Protein sequence: CASSARRWDSLYEQYF.

J is TRBJ2-7 and V is TRBV4-3; the D gene is possibly TRBD2 (6 bases). CDR1 and CDR2 from the germline V gene are LGHNA and YSLEER. The CDR3 loop spans 15 amino acids. V was cut by 0 bases and J by 5 bases, with 14 bases left in between. The CDR3 region is CASSQDFTSPHEQYF. The CDR3, as DNA: TGCGCCAGCAGCCAAGATTTTACTAGCCCCCACGAGCAGTACTTC.

This clonotype was seen a few times. The V gene is TRBV29-1, the J gene TRBJ2-3; D may be TRBD2 (5 bases). CDR1 is SQVTM and CDR2 is ANQGSEA in the germline V gene. Trimming took 4 bases from V and 2 from J, leaving 13 bases between them. The CDR3 consists of 14 residues. CDR3 bases: TGCAGCGTTGGAATAACGGGGAACACAGATACGCAGTATTTT. Protein sequence: CSVGITGNTDTQYF.

The J gene is TRBJ1-1, the V gene TRBV3-1; D uncertain. CDR1 LGHDT and CDR2 YNNKEL come from the germline V gene (reference sequence). The V end was cut by 3 bases, the J end by 5 bases, with 13 bases between. This CDR3 region has 14 residues. As DNA, the CDR3 is TGTGCCAGCAGCCACACCGGCCGAGGGACTGAAGCTTTCTTT. Protein product: CASSHTGRGTEAFF.

The DNA of the CDR3 is TGCGCCAGCAGCTTGAGTCCGAGGGGCAGGGGCGGCTATGGCTACACCTTC. This translates into CASSLSPRGRGGYGYTF. The gene calls are TRBV5-1 and TRBJ1-2; tentatively, D is TRBD1 (6 bases). The ends were cut back, 1 base at V and 4 bases at J, with 20 bases in the middle. Germline assignment: CDR1 SGHRS and CDR2 YFSETQ. The CDR3 runs to 17 residues. The complete variable domain, with remaining parts taken from reference TRBV5-1 and TRBJ1-2, reads KAGVTQTPRYLIKTRGQQVTLSCSPISGHRSVSWYQQTPGQGLQFLFEYFSETQRNKGNFPGRFSGRQFSNSRSEMNVSTLELGDSALYLCASSLSPRGRGGYGYTFGSGTRLTVV.

On this clonotype: Sequence at one end of the junction differs from germline and may be a read error. The gene calls are TRBV13 and TRBJ2-7, with a possible D match to TRBD2 (6 bases). The J call may be faulty, since TRBJ2-5 better matches the DNA end. Germline-derived CDR1 and CDR2 are PRHDT and FYEKMQ (reference sequence). This CDR3 is 14 amino acids long. The CDR3 loop is CASSSLRRGKTQYF. CDR3 sequence (DNA): TGTGCGAGCAGCTCCCTAAGACGGGGGAAGACCCAGTACTTC.

This clonotype was detected ten times or more. The limits of the CDR3 on the DNA are not certain, so only TCRdb's listed CDR3 is given. The V gene is TRBV21-1, the J gene TRBJ1-4; the table's D gene call, TRBD1, was not cross checked with the DNA. TRBV21-1 is tagged as a pseudogene. The CDR3 is 15 residues long, counting both termini. CDR3 protein: CASSKVGQGNEKLFF.

This clonotype was seen only once. The chain couples TRBV29-1 to TRBJ2-1, with a weak D call TRBD1 (6 bases). This CDR3 has 13 amino acids. V was shortened by 7 bases and J by 3 bases, with 13 bases between the two germline ends. CDR1 and CDR2 from the germline V gene are SQVTM and ANQGSEA. The CDR3 region is CSGRQANYNEQFF. CDR3 coding DNA: TGCAGCGGCAGACAGGCCAACTACAATGAGCAGTTCTTC.

The V gene is TRBV7-2, the J gene TRBJ1-1; D remains ambiguous. Germline V gene sequence: CDR1 SGHTA, CDR2 FQGNSA. CDR3 length: 15 residues. The ends were cut back, 1 base at V and 4 bases at J, with 13 bases in the middle. CDR3 loop: CASSLVAGRGTEAFF. In DNA form, the CDR3 reads TGTGCCAGCAGCTTAGTCGCGGGCCGGGGCACTGAAGCTTTCTTT.

The chain employs TRBV7-3 and TRBJ2-5; D gene uncertain. The CDR3 runs 13 residues. Trimming took off 6 bases at V and 11 bases at J, with 19 bases between the two ends. Germline assignment: CDR1 SGHTA and CDR2 FQGTGA. The CDR3 here is CASSYRTQNEQYF. The CDR3, as DNA: TGTGCCAGCAGTTACCGTACCCAGAATGAGCAGTACTTC.